Listed here are 30 T cell receptor beta chains from one sample, sequenced in a study of radiation and T cells in renal cell carcinoma. TCRdb's table, derived via immunoSEQ multiplex PCR, lists solely in-frame clones and lacks some. The sample lists around 76,000 clones; roughly 87% were seen once. Noted time point: blood 2 weeks post-SBRT. The treatment here: 15 Gy SBRT to primary tumor, nephrectomy 4 weeks later. The sequencing here drew on blood, taken from a patient whose treatment included radiotherapy and nephrectomy. All receptors come from a man in his sixties with renal cell carcinoma.

The chain combines TRBV29-1 with TRBJ2-2; D ambiguous. Per germline, CDR1 SQVTM and CDR2 ANQGSEA. The V end was cut by 2 bases, the J end by 5 bases, with 0 bases between. The CDR3 length is 10 residues. CDR3 nucleotide sequence: TGCAGCGTTGAAACCGGGGAGCTGTTTTTT. Its translation: CSVETGELFF.

This sequence joins TRBV6-5 and TRBJ2-7; 8 bases align to TRBD2. The CDR3 runs to 14 residues. V lost 5 bases and J lost 3; bases outside the gene matches: 6. CDR1 is MNHEY, CDR2 SVGAGI, per germline. The CDR3 reads CASSKYSGNYEQYF. DNA of the CDR3: TGTGCCAGCAGTAAATATAGCGGGAACTACGAGCAGTACTTC.

V is TRBV5-5 and J is TRBJ2-2; D call uncertain. Germline assignment: CDR1 SGHKS and CDR2 YYEKEE (reference sequence). The CDR3 runs to 15 residues. V was shortened by 8 bases and J by 3 bases, with 17 bases between the two germline ends. The CDR3 nucleotides read TGTGCCAGTAACCTCGCATTGGCGGACACCGGGGAGCTGTTTTTT. It translates to CASNLALADTGELFF.

The V gene is TRBV30, the J gene TRBJ2-5, with TRBD1 matching over 8 bases. With V trimmed by 8 bases and J by 4 bases, 6 bases remained unmatched. Germline-derived CDR1 and CDR2 are GTSNPN and SVGIG (reference sequence). The CDR3 runs to 12 residues. This CDR3 reads CAGGQGGETQYF. DNA for the CDR3: TGTGCCGGCGGACAGGGAGGAGAGACCCAGTACTTC.

The DNA of the CDR3 is TGTGCCAGCAGCACACCAAGCCGGGCCCAGCAGTACTTC. Translated, it gives CASSTPSRAQQYF. The chain recombines TRBV28 with TRBJ2-7, with D uncertain. This CDR3 has 13 amino acids. Germline loops: CDR1 MDHEN, CDR2 SYDVKM. Trimming removed 6 bases from V and 8 bases from J, with 17 bases in between. Drawing the rest from reference TRBV28 and TRBJ2-7, the complete variable domain is DVKVTQSSRYLVKRTGEKVFLECVQDMDHENMFWYRQDPGLGLRLIYFSYDVKMKEKGDIPEGYSVSREKKERFSLILESASTNQTSMYLCASSTPSRAQQYFGPGTRLTVT.

The gene calls are TRBV10-2 and TRBJ2-5; 15 bases align to TRBD2. CDR1 is WSHSY and CDR2 is SAAADI in the germline V gene. The J segment lost 2 bases and the V segment lost 6 bases, leaving 10 bases of the junction unmatched. The length of the CDR3 is 18 residues. The CDR3 DNA is TGCGCCAGCAGAGGACTAGCGGGAGGGCCGGTCGAACAAGAGACCCAGTACTTC. It codes for CASRGLAGGPVEQETQYF.

The V gene is TRBV7-2, the J gene TRBJ2-1; 10 bases line up with TRBD2. The ends lost 3 bases at V and 2 bases at J; junction bases unmatched: 1. Germline assignment: CDR1 SGHTA and CDR2 FQGNSA. This CDR3 is built from 15 residues. CDR3 protein: CASSFTSGTYNEQFF. The CDR3 DNA sequence: TGTGCCAGCAGCTTTACTAGCGGGACCTACAATGAGCAGTTCTTC.

The V and J genes are TRBV5-1 and TRBJ1-2; possible D gene TRBD1, 5 bases. Trimming pared 4 bases from V and 4 bases from J, leaving 20 bases between. The CDR3 sequence is 16 residues long. Germline CDR1 reads SGHRS; CDR2 reads YFSETQ. Here the CDR3 reads CASSPGGGGKAYGYTF. CDR3 sequence (DNA): TGCGCCAGCAGCCCCGGCGGGGGGGGAAAGGCCTATGGCTACACCTTC.

The V gene is TRBV7-9, the J gene TRBJ2-3; the D gene could be TRBD1 or TRBD2 (5 bases each). The CDR3 length is 14 residues. V was shortened by 5 bases and J by 1 base, with 10 bases between the two germline ends. Germline CDR1 is SEHNR and CDR2 is FQNEAQ (reference sequence). CDR3: CASSVVGGTDTQYF. CDR3 nucleotides: TGTGCCAGCAGCGTTGTGGGGGGCACAGATACGCAGTATTTT. The whole variable domain, filled in from reference TRBV7-9 and TRBJ2-3, reads DTGVSQNPRHKITKRGQNVTFRCDPISEHNRLYWYRQTLGQGPEFLTYFQNEAQLEKSRLLSDRFSAERPKGSFSTLEIQRTEQGDSAMYLCASSVVGGTDTQYFGPGTRLTVL.

The V and J genes are TRBV20-1 and TRBJ2-5; no firm D call. There are 10 residues in the CDR3. Trimming shortened V by 6 bases and J by 4 bases, and 6 bases separated the two germline ends. The germline V gene encodes CDR1 DFQATT and CDR2 SNEGSKA (reference sequence). The CDR3 DNA reads as TGCAGTGCGGGTGGAGAGACCCAGTACTTC. Its protein product is CSAGGETQYF.

This clone was seen a single time. This chain links TRBV18 with TRBJ2-5; 10 bases fit TRBD2. Germline lookup yields CDR1 KGHSH and CDR2 LQKENI. The length of the CDR3 is 18 residues. V lost 1 base, J lost 4 bases, and 12 bases stayed unmatched. The CDR3 DNA follows: TGTGCCAGCTCACCACTGGCAGCGGGAGGGCCTGGAGGAGAGACCCAGTACTTC. Translation gives CASSPLAAGGPGGETQYF.

The chain recombines TRBV18 with TRBJ2-2; perhaps TRBD1 as D (5 bases). CDR3 length: 15 residues. Germline V lookup: CDR1 KGHSH, CDR2 LQKENI. The V and J ends lost 0 bases and 6 bases respectively, with 11 bases between them. DNA for the CDR3: TGTGCCAGCTCACCACCGCACAGGCAAGCCGGGGAGCTGTTTTTT. Amino acids: CASSPPHRQAGELFF.

This chain connects TRBV19 to TRBJ1-1; weak D call: TRBD1 (5 bases). Germline CDR1 reads LNHDA; CDR2 reads SQIVND (reference sequence). V lost 3 bases, J lost 0 bases, and 8 bases lay in between. The CDR3 runs 14 residues. The CDR3 here is CASSMDTMNTEAFF. The CDR3 coding sequence is TGTGCCAGTAGTATGGACACTATGAACACTGAAGCTTTCTTT.

The CDR3 DNA follows: TGTGCCAGCAGCTTACAACTTGAGGTTGGCTACACCTTC. This codes for CASSLQLEVGYTF. The V and J genes are TRBV7-2 and TRBJ1-2; D gene unclear. Trimming cost V 2 bases and J 7 bases, with 11 bases left between them. CDR1 SGHTA and CDR2 FQGNSA come from the germline V gene. This CDR3 is built from 13 residues.

V is TRBV2 and J is TRBJ2-7; D could derive from TRBD1 or TRBD2 (5 bases each). This CDR3 has 17 amino acids. Trimming shortened V by 6 bases and J by 3 bases, and 24 bases separated the two germline ends. From germline, CDR1 is SNHLY and CDR2 FYNNEI. CDR3 sequence (DNA): TGTGCCAGCAGGCCCTCAGTGTCGGGGCTAGGAGACTACGAGCAGTACTTC. Encoded protein: CASRPSVSGLGDYEQYF. Full variable domain (rest looked up from reference TRBV2 and TRBJ2-7): EPEVTQTPSHQVTQMGQEVILRCVPISNHLYFYWYRQILGQKVEFLVSFYNNEISEKSEIFDDQFSVERPDGSNFTLKIRSTKLEDSAMYFCASRPSVSGLGDYEQYFGPGTRLTVT.

V and J are TRBV2 and TRBJ1-2; D is ambiguous. The ends were cut back, 2 bases at V and 4 bases at J, with 11 bases in the middle. This CDR3 spans 14 amino acids. CDR1 SNHLY and CDR2 FYNNEI come from the germline V gene. CDR3 in DNA: TGTGCCAGCAGTGAAAACCGGGGAGGCTATGGCTACACCTTC. It translates to CASSENRGGYGYTF. The complete variable domain, with remaining parts taken from reference TRBV2 and TRBJ1-2, reads EPEVTQTPSHQVTQMGQEVILRCVPISNHLYFYWYRQILGQKVEFLVSFYNNEISEKSEIFDDQFSVERPDGSNFTLKIRSTKLEDSAMYFCASSENRGGYGYTFGSGTRLTVV.

V and J are TRBV5-1 and TRBJ2-7; D possibly corresponds to TRBD1 (5 bases). This CDR3 contains 14 residues. Trimming pared 0 bases from V and 6 bases from J, leaving 13 bases between. Germline V gene data show CDR1 as SGHRS and CDR2 as YFSETQ. In DNA, the CDR3 is TGCGCCAGCAGCTTGGGACAGTCCTTGGTCGAGCAGTACTTC. Its translation: CASSLGQSLVEQYF.

V gene TRBV6-1 combines with J gene TRBJ2-5; D is perhaps TRBD1 (5 bases). The V gene's germline CDR1 is MNHNS and CDR2 SASEGT. The CDR3 runs to 13 residues. The V end lost 3 bases, the J end lost 7 bases, and 12 bases lay between the germline ends. CDR3 sequence reads: CASSDQGPRTQYF. Written as DNA, the CDR3 is TGTGCCAGCAGTGACCAGGGTCCCCGGACCCAGTACTTC.

This clone showed up just a few times. The gene calls are TRBV9 and TRBJ2-1; D ambiguous. CDR1 is SGDLS and CDR2 is YYNGEE in the germline V gene. Trimming left V 1 base short and J 10 bases short, with 15 bases between. The CDR3 spans 14 residues. This chain's CDR3 is CASSVLAAPWEQFF. CDR3 bases: TGTGCCAGCAGCGTATTGGCAGCGCCTTGGGAGCAGTTCTTC.

The CDR3 here is CASSFWVRTSAGETQYF. CDR3 sequence (DNA): TGCGCCAGCAGCTTCTGGGTCCGGACTAGCGCGGGAGAGACCCAGTACTTC. This chain uses TRBV5-1 with TRBJ2-5, with 9 bases matching TRBD2. Per germline, CDR1 SGHRS and CDR2 YFSETQ. Germline trimming cut 2 bases from V and 4 bases from J; bases unmatched to any gene: 12. CDR3 length: 17 amino acids.

The chain carries TRBV6-1 and TRBJ1-4, with 9 bases identical to TRBD1. Germline loops: CDR1 MNHNS, CDR2 SASEGT. V was pared by 6 bases and J by 4 bases, with 6 bases of the junction left unmatched. The CDR3 runs 15 residues. The CDR3 protein is CASRDGTGINEKLFF. The CDR3 DNA reads TGTGCCAGCAGGGACGGGACAGGGATTAATGAAAAACTGTTTTTT.

This clone was detected only a few times. This sequence joins TRBV6-6 and TRBJ2-5; 8 bases line up with TRBD1. V lost 6 bases to trimming and J lost 2 bases; unmatched junction nucleotides: 11. CDR3 size: 16 residues. Germline-derived CDR1 and CDR2 are MNHNY and SVGAGI (reference sequence). CDR3 sequence: CASSISQGVAQETQYF. CDR3 coding DNA: TGTGCCAGCAGCATATCACAGGGGGTGGCACAAGAGACCCAGTACTTC.

The chain employs TRBV25-1 and TRBJ2-3; D is unresolved. CDR3 length equals 13 residues. V was shortened by 2 bases and J by 1 base, with 4 bases between the two germline ends. CDR1 and CDR2 from the germline V gene are MGHDK and SYGVNS. Here the CDR3 reads CASSEPGTDTQYF. CDR3 sequence (DNA): TGTGCCAGCAGTGAACCGGGCACAGATACGCAGTATTTT.

The V gene is TRBV4-2, the J gene TRBJ2-1, with 10 positions matching TRBD2. The germline CDR1 and CDR2 sequences are LGHNA and YNFKEQ. V lost 1 base to trimming and J lost 4 bases; unmatched junction nucleotides: 4. This CDR3 comprises 16 residues. CDR3 in amino acids: CASSQASGSFYNEQFF. The CDR3 bases are TGTGCCAGCAGCCAAGCTAGCGGGAGTTTTTACAATGAGCAGTTCTTC.

This clone was found once. The V and J genes are TRBV13 and TRBJ2-7, with D maybe TRBD2 (6 bases). CDR3 length equals 12 residues. Germline V gene sequence: CDR1 PRHDT, CDR2 FYEKMQ (reference sequence). Trimming stripped 4 bases from V and 5 bases from J, with 9 bases between. CDR3 nucleotide sequence: TGTGCCAGCAGCTCGGAGGGTCACGAGCAGTACTTC. Encoded protein: CASSSEGHEQYF. The full variable domain, completed using reference TRBV13 and TRBJ2-7, is AAGVIQSPRHLIKEKRETATLKCYPIPRHDTVYWYQQGPGQDPQFLISFYEKMQSDKGSIPDRFSAQQFSDYHSELNMSSLELGDSALYFCASSSEGHEQYFGPGTRLTVT.

The chain carries TRBV5-1 and TRBJ2-1, with 9 bases fitting TRBD1. The CDR3 has 16 amino acids. V lost 2 bases, J lost 8 bases, and 11 bases stayed unmatched. Germline values: CDR1 SGHRS, CDR2 YFSETQ. The CDR3 loop reads CASSLVGQGIFYEQFF. The CDR3 nucleotides read TGCGCCAGCAGCTTAGTTGGACAGGGGATATTTTATGAGCAGTTCTTC.

V usage is TRBV25-1 and J usage is TRBJ2-7, with 7 bases aligning to TRBD2. J was trimmed by 2 bases and V by 2 bases; bases with no gene match: 6. Germline V gene lookup returns CDR1 MGHDK and CDR2 SYGVNS. The CDR3 spans 15 residues. The CDR3 DNA follows: TGTGCCAGCAGTGAAATAGGGAGGGTAACCTACGAGCAGTACTTC. Translating it yields CASSEIGRVTYEQYF.

The V gene is TRBV27, the J gene TRBJ2-7; TRBD1 matches at 10 bases. The CDR3 has 14 amino acids. In germline, CDR1 is MNHEY, CDR2 SMNVEV (reference sequence). Trimming cost V 10 bases and J 6 bases; bases outside gene matches: 12. The CDR3 reads CATSWGTGVPEQYF. CDR3 DNA sequence: TGTGCCACCTCCTGGGGGACAGGGGTACCCGAGCAGTACTTC.

The chain employs TRBV5-4 and TRBJ2-3; 9 bases fit TRBD2. This CDR3 has 15 residues. With V trimmed by 4 bases and J by 7 bases, 10 bases remained unmatched. Germline V gene sequence: CDR1 SGHNT, CDR2 YYREEE (reference sequence). CDR3 nucleotide sequence: TGTGCCAGCAGCCCCCGGGGTAGCGGGAGTCATACGCAGTATTTT. Translated, it gives CASSPRGSGSHTQYF. Looking up the rest from reference TRBV5-4 and TRBJ2-3 gives the full variable domain: ETGVTQSPTHLIKTRGQQVTLRCSSQSGHNTVSWYQQALGQGPQFIFQYYREEENGRGNFPPRFSGLQFPNYSSELNVNALELDDSALYLCASSPRGSGSHTQYFGPGTRLTVL.

The chain employs TRBV23-1 and TRBJ2-5, with D possibly being TRBD1 or TRBD2 (5 bases each). TRBV23-1 is known as an ORF, though its function is uncertain. The CDR3 is made up of 13 amino acids. Between the trimmed V and J ends, which lost 11 bases and 1 base, there was a span of 14 bases. CDR3 sequence reads: CASGAGRQETQYF. The CDR3 DNA sequence: TGCGCCTCCGGGGCAGGACGCCAAGAGACCCAGTACTTC.